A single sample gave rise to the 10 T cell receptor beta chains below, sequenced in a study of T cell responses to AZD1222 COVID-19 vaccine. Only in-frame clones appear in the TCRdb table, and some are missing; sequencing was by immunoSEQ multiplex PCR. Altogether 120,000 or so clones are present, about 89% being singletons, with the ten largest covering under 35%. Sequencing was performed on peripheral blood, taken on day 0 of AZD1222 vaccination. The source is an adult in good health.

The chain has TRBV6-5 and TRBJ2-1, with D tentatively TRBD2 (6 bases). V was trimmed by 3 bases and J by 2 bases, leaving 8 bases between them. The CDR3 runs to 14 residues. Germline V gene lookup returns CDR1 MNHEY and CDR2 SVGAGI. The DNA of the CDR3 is TGTGCCAGCAGTTATGGGGGGACCTACAATGAGCAGTTCTTC. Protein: CASSYGGTYNEQFF.

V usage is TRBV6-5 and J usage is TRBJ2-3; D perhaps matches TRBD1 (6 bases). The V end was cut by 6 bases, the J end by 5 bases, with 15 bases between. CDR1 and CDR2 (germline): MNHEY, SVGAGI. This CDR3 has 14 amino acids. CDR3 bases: TGTGCCAGCAGATTCACAGGGTTTGGAGATACGCAGTATTTT. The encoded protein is CASRFTGFGDTQYF.

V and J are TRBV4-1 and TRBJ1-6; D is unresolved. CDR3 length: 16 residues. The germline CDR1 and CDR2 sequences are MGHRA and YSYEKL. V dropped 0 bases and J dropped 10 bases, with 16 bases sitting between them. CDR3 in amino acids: CASSQDPARRQSPLHF. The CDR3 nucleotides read TGCGCCAGCAGCCAAGACCCCGCCCGGCGCCAATCACCCCTCCACTTT.

CDR3 sequence: CASRGAGRNYGYTF. CDR3 in DNA: TGTGCCAGCAGGGGAGCGGGGCGAAACTATGGCTACACCTTC. The rearrangement links TRBV9 to TRBJ1-2; a weak D match, TRBD1 (5 bases). Trimming cost V 5 bases and J 2 bases, with 13 bases left between them. Germline CDR1 reads SGDLS; CDR2 reads YYNGEE. The CDR3 spans 14 residues. The whole variable domain, filled in from reference TRBV9 and TRBJ1-2, reads DSGVTQTPKHLITATGQRVTLRCSPRSGDLSVYWYQQSLDQGLQFLIQYYNGEERAKGNILERFSAQQFPDLHSELNLSSLELGDSALYFCASRGAGRNYGYTFGSGTRLTVV.

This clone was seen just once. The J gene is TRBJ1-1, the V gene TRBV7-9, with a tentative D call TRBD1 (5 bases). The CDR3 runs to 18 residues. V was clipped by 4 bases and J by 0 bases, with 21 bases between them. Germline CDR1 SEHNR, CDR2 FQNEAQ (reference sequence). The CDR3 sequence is CASSSKVLRGTVNTEAFF. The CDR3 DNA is TGTGCCAGCAGCTCCAAAGTCCTCCGGGGCACCGTGAACACTGAAGCTTTCTTT.

The CDR3 DNA reads as TGTGCCAGCAGCCAAGGTTGGAGCGGGGGGGCGAACATTCAGTACTTC. This encodes CASSQGWSGGANIQYF. V gene TRBV14 combines with J gene TRBJ2-4; 10 nucleotides agree with TRBD2. The CDR3 has 16 residues. Germline-derived CDR1 and CDR2 are SGHDN and FVKESK. Trimming removed 1 base from V and 7 bases from J; junction bases left unmatched: 7.

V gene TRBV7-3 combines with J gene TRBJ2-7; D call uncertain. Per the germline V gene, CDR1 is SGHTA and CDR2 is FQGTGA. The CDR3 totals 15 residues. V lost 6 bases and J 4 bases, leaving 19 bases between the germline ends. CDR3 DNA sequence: TGTGCCAGCAGTCTACGTAAGGAATTGGGATACGAGCAGTACTTC. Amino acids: CASSLRKELGYEQYF.

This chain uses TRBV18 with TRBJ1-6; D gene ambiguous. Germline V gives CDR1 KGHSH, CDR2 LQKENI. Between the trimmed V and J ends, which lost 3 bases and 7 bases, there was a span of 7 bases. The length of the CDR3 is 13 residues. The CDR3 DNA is TGTGCCAGCTCACCCCTCGACAATTCACCCCTCCACTTT. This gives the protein CASSPLDNSPLHF.

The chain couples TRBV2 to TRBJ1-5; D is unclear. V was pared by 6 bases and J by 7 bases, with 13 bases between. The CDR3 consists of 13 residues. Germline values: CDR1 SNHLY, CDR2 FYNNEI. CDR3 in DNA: TGTGCCAGCAGAGCGATGTCGGGGCAGCCCCAGCATTTT. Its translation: CASRAMSGQPQHF.

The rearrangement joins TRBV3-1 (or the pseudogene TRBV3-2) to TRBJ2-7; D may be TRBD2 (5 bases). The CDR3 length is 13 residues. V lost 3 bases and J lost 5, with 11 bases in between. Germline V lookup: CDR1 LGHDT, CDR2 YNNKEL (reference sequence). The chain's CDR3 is CASSHEGNHEQYF. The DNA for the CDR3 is TGTGCCAGCAGCCATGAGGGTAACCACGAGCAGTACTTC.